Each of the 12 T cell receptor beta chains below was sequenced from the same sample in a study of shared clonotypes between healthy human individuals. Using immunoSEQ multiplex PCR, the repertoire was profiled, and TCRdb retains in-frame clones only, with some absent. This sample has some 2 million clones; about 95% occur once, and the top ten carry 0.85% to 1.2%. Naive CD8 populations comprised CD45RO-negative cells positively selected for CCR7, excluding terminally differentiated effector memory CD45RA+ cells. The sample was naive CD8+ T cells sorted from blood. The origin of the receptors is a young man in good health.

V gene TRBV29-1 combines with J gene TRBJ2-1, with D uncertain. The germline V gene encodes CDR1 SQVTM and CDR2 ANQGSEA. With 3 bases removed from V and 1 base from J, the gap between germline ends came to 10 bases. The CDR3 length is 14 residues. The CDR3 DNA reads TGCAGCGTTGACTCACTCGGGTCCTACAATGAGCAGTTCTTC. It specifies CSVDSLGSYNEQFF.

The V and J genes are TRBV4-1 and TRBJ2-7, with TRBD1 as a possible D gene (5 bases). Between the trimmed V and J ends, which lost 1 base and 3 bases, there was a span of 22 bases. The CDR3 consists of 18 residues. The germline CDR1 and CDR2 sequences are MGHRA and YSYEKL. The CDR3 region is CASSQAPIPSGLLYEQYF. Here the CDR3 DNA reads TGCGCCAGCAGCCAAGCCCCTATCCCCTCAGGGCTACTCTACGAGCAGTACTTC.

In DNA form, the CDR3 reads TGTGCCAGCAGCGTAGGGGACAGGGGGTCCGGCACAGATACGCAGTATTTT. Translated, it gives CASSVGDRGSGTDTQYF. The chain employs TRBV9 and TRBJ2-3, with TRBD1 identical over 11 bases. The germline V gene has CDR1 SGDLS and CDR2 YYNGEE. The CDR3 has 17 amino acids. V trimming: 0 bases; J trimming: 1 base; junction bases outside the gene matches: 4. The full variable domain, in which reference TRBV9 and TRBJ2-3 provide the parts outside the CDR3, is DSGVTQTPKHLITATGQRVTLRCSPRSGDLSVYWYQQSLDQGLQFLIQYYNGEERAKGNILERFSAQQFPDLHSELNLSSLELGDSALYFCASSVGDRGSGTDTQYFGPGTRLTVL.

V is TRBV12-5 and J is TRBJ1-1; D gene unclear. The CDR3 spans 11 residues. V was cut by 3 bases and J by 4 bases, with 3 bases left in between. CDR1 is LGHNT, CDR2 FRNRAP, per germline. Here the CDR3 reads CASGLSTEAFF. For the CDR3, the DNA is TGTGCTAGTGGTTTAAGCACTGAAGCTTTCTTT.

In DNA, the CDR3 is TGTGCCAGCAGCATCCTGACTAGCGGGAATTACAATGAGCAGTTCTTC. Translating it yields CASSILTSGNYNEQFF. The chain uses TRBV7-2 and TRBJ2-1, with 11 bases aligning to TRBD2. V gave up 5 bases and J gave up 4 bases; unmatched junction bases: 7. Looked up from germline, CDR1 is SGHTA and CDR2 is FQGNSA. This CDR3 has 16 residues.

The chain is built from TRBV10-1 and TRBJ2-2; the match to TRBD1 covers 7 bases. The CDR3 totals 16 residues. Germline V gene sequence: CDR1 WNHNN, CDR2 SYGVQD (reference sequence). With 1 base clipped from V and 4 bases from J, the junction kept 6 bases outside the gene matches. Here the CDR3 DNA reads TGCGCCAGCAGTGAGTTAAGGACAGGACTCACCGGGGAGCTGTTTTTT. This sequence encodes CASSELRTGLTGELFF.

The chain is built from TRBV19 and TRBJ1-2, with D hard to call. CDR1 and CDR2 from the germline V gene are LNHDA and SQIVND (reference sequence). Trimming took off 6 bases at V and 4 bases at J, with 12 bases between the two ends. This CDR3 spans 13 amino acids. The CDR3 spells CASSPEGSYGYTF. Here the CDR3 DNA reads TGTGCCAGTAGCCCGGAGGGATCCTATGGCTACACCTTC.

The chain is built from TRBV5-1 and TRBJ2-7; 10 bases fit TRBD1. The V and J ends lost 4 bases and 3 bases, in that order; junction bases with no gene match: 7. Germline V lookup: CDR1 SGHRS, CDR2 YFSETQ. This CDR3 contains 15 residues. Here the CDR3 DNA reads TGCGCCAGCAGCCCCGGACAGGGGGTCGACTACGAGCAGTACTTC. It encodes CASSPGQGVDYEQYF.

This rearrangement joins TRBV5-6 to TRBJ2-7; no clear D gene. The V end was cut by 6 bases, the J end by 1 base, with 8 bases between. The CDR3 runs to 12 residues. Germline V lookup: CDR1 SGHDT, CDR2 YYEEEE. The CDR3 coding sequence is TGTGCCAGCACCCTTGGGTCCTACGAGCAGTACTTC. Protein product: CASTLGSYEQYF. The full variable domain, rest sourced from reference TRBV5-6 and TRBJ2-7, is DAGVTQSPTHLIKTRGQQVTLRCSPKSGHDTVSWYQQALGQGPQFIFQYYEEEERQRGNFPDRFSGHQFPNYSSELNVNALLLGDSALYLCASTLGSYEQYFGPGTRLTVT.

This chain uses TRBV27 with TRBJ2-5, with D perhaps TRBD1 (6 bases). The germline V gene encodes CDR1 MNHEY and CDR2 SMNVEV (reference sequence). The CDR3 contains 15 residues. Trimming pared 2 bases from V and 0 bases from J, leaving 10 bases between. CDR3 nucleotide sequence: TGTGCCAGCAGTTTAAACCGGGACAACCAAGAGACCCAGTACTTC. It translates to CASSLNRDNQETQYF.

The chain uses TRBV6-1 and TRBJ2-5; 7 positions match TRBD1. This CDR3 is built from 19 residues. V was pared by 0 bases and J by 5 bases, with 18 bases of the junction left unmatched. In germline, CDR1 is MNHNS, CDR2 SASEGT. The CDR3 here is CASSEASWINRQGIETQYF. As DNA, the CDR3 is TGTGCCAGCAGTGAAGCGAGCTGGATTAATAGACAGGGCATCGAGACCCAGTACTTC.

The V call is TRBV2, the J call TRBJ2-3; tentative D call: TRBD2 (6 bases). The germline CDR1 and CDR2 sequences are SNHLY and FYNNEI. The germline V and J ends were trimmed by 3 bases and 6 bases, with 13 bases remaining between them. This CDR3 contains 14 residues. The CDR3 DNA sequence: TGTGCCAGCAGTGATTTCGCGGGATTCGATACGCAGTATTTT. This gives the protein CASSDFAGFDTQYF. Complete variable domain (other parts from reference TRBV2 and TRBJ2-3): EPEVTQTPSHQVTQMGQEVILRCVPISNHLYFYWYRQILGQKVEFLVSFYNNEISEKSEIFDDQFSVERPDGSNFTLKIRSTKLEDSAMYFCASSDFAGFDTQYFGPGTRLTVL.